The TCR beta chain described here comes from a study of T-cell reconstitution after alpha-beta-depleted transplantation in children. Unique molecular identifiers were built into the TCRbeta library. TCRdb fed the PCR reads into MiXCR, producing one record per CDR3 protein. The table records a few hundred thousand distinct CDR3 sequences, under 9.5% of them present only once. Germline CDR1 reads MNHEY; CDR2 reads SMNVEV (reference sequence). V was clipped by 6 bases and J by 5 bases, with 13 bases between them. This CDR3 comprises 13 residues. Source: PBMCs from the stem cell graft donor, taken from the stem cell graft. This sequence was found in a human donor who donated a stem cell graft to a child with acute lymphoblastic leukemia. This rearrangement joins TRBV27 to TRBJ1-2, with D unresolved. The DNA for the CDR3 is TGTGCCAGCAGATACGGCGACGGATATGGCTACACCTTC. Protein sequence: CASRYGDGYGYTF.